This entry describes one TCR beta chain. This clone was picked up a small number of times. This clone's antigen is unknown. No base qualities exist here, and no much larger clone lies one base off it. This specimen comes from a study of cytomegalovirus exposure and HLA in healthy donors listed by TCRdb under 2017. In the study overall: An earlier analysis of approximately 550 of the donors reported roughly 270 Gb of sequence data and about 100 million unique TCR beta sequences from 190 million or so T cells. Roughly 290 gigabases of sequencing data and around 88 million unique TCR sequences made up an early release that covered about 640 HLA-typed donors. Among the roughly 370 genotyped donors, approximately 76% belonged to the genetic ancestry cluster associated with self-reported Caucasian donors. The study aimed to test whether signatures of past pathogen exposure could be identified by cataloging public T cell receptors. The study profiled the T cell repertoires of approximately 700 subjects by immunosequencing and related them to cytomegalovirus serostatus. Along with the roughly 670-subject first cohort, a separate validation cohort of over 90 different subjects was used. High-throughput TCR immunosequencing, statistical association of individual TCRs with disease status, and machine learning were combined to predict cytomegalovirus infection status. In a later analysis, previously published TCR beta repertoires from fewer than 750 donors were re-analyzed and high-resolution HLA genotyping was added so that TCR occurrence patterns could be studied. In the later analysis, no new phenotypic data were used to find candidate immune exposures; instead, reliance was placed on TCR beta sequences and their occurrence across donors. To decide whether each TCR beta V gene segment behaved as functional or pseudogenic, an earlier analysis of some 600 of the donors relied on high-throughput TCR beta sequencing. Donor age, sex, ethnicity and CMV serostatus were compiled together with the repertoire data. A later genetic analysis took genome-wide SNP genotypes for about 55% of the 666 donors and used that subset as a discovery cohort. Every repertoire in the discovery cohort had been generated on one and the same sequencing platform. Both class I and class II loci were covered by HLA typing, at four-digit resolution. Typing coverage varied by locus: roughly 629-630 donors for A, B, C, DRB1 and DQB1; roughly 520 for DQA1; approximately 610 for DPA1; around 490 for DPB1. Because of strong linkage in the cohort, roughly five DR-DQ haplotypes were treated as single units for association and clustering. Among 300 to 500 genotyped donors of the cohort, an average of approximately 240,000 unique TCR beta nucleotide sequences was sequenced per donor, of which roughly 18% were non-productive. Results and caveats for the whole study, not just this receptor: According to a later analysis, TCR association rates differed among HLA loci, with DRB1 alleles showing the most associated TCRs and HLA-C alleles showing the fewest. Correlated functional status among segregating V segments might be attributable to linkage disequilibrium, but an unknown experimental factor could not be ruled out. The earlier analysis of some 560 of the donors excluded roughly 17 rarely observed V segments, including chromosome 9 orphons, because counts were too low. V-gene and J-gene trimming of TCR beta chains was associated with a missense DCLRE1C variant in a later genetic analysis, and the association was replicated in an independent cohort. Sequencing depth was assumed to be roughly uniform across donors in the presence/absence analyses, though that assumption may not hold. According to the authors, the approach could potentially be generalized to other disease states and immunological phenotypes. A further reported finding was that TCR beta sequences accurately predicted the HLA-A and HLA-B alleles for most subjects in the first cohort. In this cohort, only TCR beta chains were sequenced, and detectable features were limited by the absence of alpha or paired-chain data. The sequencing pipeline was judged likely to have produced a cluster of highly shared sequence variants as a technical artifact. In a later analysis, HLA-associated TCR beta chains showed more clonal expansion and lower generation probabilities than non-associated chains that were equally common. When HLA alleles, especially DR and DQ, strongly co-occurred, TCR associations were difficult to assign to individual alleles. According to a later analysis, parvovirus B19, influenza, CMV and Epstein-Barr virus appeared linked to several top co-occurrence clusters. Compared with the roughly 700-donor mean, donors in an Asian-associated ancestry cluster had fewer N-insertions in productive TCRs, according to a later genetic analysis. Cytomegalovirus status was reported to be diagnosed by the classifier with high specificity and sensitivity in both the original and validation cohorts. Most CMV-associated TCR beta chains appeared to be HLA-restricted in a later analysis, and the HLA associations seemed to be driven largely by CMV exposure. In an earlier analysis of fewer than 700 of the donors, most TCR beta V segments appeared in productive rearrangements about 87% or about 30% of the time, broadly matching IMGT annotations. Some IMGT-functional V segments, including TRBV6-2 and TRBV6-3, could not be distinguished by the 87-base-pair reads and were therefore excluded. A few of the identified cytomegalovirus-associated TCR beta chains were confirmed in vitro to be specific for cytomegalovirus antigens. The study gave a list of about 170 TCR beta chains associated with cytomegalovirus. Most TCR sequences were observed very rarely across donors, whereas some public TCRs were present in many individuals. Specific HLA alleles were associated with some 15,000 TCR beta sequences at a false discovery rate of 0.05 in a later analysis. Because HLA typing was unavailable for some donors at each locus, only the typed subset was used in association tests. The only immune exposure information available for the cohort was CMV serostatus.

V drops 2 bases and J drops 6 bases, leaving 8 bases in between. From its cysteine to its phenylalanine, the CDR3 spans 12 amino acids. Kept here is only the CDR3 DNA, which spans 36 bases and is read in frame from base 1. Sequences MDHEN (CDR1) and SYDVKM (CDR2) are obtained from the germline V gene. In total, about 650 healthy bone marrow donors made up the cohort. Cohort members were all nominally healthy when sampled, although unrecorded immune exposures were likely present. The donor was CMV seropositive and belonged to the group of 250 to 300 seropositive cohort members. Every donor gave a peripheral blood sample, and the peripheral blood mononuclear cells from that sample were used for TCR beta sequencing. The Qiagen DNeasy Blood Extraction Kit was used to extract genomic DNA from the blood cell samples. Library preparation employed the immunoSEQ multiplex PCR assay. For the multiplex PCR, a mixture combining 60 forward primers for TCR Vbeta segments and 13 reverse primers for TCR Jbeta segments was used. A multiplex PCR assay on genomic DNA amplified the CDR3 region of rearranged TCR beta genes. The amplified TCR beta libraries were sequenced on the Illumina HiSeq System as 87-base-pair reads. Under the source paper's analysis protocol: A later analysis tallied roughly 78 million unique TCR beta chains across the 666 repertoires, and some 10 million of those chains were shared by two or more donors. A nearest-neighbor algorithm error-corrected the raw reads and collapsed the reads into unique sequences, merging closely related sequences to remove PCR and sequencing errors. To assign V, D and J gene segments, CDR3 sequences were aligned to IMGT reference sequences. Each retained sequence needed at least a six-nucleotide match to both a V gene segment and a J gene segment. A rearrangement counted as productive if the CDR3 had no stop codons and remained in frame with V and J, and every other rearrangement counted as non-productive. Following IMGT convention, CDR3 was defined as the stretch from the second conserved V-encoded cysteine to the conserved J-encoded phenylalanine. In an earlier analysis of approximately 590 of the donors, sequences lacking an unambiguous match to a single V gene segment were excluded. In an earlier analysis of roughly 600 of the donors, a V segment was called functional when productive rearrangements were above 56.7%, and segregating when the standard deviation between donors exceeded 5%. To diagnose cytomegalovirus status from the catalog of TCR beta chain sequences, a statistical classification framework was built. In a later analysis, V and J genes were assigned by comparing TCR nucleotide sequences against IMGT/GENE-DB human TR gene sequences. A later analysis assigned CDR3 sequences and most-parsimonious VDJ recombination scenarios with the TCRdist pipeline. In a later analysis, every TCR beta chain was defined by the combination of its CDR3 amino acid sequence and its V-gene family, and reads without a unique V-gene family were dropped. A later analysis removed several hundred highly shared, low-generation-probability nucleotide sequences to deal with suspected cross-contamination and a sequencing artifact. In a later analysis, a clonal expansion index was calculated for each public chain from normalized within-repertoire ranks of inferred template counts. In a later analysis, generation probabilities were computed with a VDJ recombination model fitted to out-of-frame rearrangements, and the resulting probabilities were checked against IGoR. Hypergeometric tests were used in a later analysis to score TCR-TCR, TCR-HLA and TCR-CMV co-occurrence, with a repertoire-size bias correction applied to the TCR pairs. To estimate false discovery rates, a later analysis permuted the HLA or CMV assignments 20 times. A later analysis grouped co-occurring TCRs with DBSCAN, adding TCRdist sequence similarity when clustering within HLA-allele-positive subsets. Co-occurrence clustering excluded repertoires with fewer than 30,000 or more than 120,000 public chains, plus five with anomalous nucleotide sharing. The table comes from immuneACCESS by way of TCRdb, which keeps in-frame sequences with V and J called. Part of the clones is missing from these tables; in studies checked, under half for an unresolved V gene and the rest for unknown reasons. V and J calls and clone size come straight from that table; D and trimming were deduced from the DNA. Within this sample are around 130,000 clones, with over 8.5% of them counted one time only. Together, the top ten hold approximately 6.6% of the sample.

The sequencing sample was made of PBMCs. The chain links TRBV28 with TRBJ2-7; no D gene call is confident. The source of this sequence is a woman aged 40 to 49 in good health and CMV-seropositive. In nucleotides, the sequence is TGTGCCAGCAGTTTACAGGTCACCGAGCAGTACTTC. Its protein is CASSLQVTEQYF.